The present T cell receptor beta chain was sequenced within a study of blood T cell repertoires in COVID-19. The wider study: Some COVID-19 samples were acute and others convalescent; all came from the United States, Italy and Spain. T cells, B-cell-depleted T cells, or PBMCs provided the cDNA or gDNA that served as material.

Original processing notes: Amplification from reference gene primers served as the basis for estimated nucleated cell counts. Clones were read by immunoSEQ multiplex PCR, and TCRdb kept only the in-frame ones, dropping some. Clone size and the V and J calls come from that table; the DNA yielded D and trimming. The data show some 260,000 clones, about 80% seen once. V lost 4 bases to trimming and J lost 4 bases, with 14 bases between them. This CDR3 is 14 amino acids long. Germline lookup yields CDR1 SGDLS and CDR2 YYNGEE. The rearrangement uses TRBV9 and TRBJ2-5; TRBD2 is a possible D gene (5 bases). This sequence originates from an elderly man with acute or convalescent COVID-19. The sample taken for sequencing was peripheral blood. CDR3 nucleotide sequence: TGTGCCAGCAGCCCAGTATTGGGGAGAGAGACCCAGTACTTC. This translates into CASSPVLGRETQYF.